This T cell receptor (beta chain) was sequenced in a study of T cell responses to AZD1222 COVID-19 vaccine. Study-wide results and limits: Donors skewed white British and female; clonal diversity was possibly underestimated. Only after the peak T cell response were repertoires sampled.

This clone was recorded a few times. Its antigen remains unidentified. Trimming removed 6 bases from V and 5 bases from J, with 13 bases in between. This CDR3 is built from 13 residues. The protocol was immunoSEQ multiplex PCR, while the TCRdb copy is restricted to in-frame clones and leaves out a portion. This sample has about 98,000 clones, with more than 85% found just once. The sequences come from peripheral blood, collected on day 0 of AZD1222 vaccination. The chain combines TRBV12-3 or TRBV12-4 with TRBJ2-5; perhaps D is TRBD1 or TRBD2 (5 bases each). This TCR was sampled from an adult in good health. The CDR3: CASSMSGTETQYF. The CDR3 coding sequence is TGTGCCAGCAGCATGTCAGGGACGGAGACCCAGTACTTC.